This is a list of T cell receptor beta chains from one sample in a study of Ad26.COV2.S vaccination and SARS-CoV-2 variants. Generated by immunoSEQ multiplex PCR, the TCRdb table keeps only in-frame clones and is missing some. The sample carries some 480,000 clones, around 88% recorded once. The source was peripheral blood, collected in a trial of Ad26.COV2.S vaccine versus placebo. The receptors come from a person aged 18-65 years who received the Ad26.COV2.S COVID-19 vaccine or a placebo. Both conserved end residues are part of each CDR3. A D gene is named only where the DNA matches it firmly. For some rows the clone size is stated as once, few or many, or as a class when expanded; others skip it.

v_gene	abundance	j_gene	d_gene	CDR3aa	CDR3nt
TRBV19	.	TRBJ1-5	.	CASSIDRIQPQHF	TGTGCCAGTAGTATAGACCGCATTCAGCCCCAGCATTTT
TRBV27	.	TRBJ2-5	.	CASSGWGGRGETQYF	TGTGCCAGCAGCGGGTGGGGGGGGCGAGGCGAGACCCAGTACTTC
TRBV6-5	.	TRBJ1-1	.	CASRATGPTTESFF	TGTGCCAGCAGGGCGACGGGGCCCACCACTGAGTCTTTCTTT
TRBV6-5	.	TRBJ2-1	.	CASSYQGLGVREQFF	TGTGCCAGCAGCTACCAAGGGCTAGGGGTCCGCGAGCAGTTCTTC
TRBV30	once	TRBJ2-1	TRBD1	CAFSGGWSSYNEQFF	TGTGCCTTCTCAGGGGGATGGAGCTCCTACAATGAGCAGTTCTTC
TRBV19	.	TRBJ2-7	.	CASSLQGGSYEQYF	TGTGCCAGTAGTTTACAGGGAGGCTCCTACGAGCAGTACTTC
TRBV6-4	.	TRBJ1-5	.	CASRHRVGRGDQPQHF	TGTGCCAGCAGACACAGGGTGGGCCGGGGGGATCAGCCCCAGCATTTT
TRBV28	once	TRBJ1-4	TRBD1	CASSSPTGQGAFGEKLFF	TGTGCCAGCAGCTCACCTACGGGACAGGGGGCTTTTGGTGAAAAACTGTTTTTT
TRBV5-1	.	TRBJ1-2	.	CASSRDGVDYGYTF	TGCGCCAGCAGTCGAGACGGGGTCGACTATGGCTACACCTTC
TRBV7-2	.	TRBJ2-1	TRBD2	CASSSAPGLAGSNEQFF	TGTGCCAGCAGCTCTGCCCCGGGACTAGCGGGATCGAATGAGCAGTTCTTC
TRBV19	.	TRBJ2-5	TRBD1	CASSIRTGLPKETQYF	TGTGCCAGTAGTATAAGGACAGGGCTTCCGAAAGAGACCCAGTACTTC
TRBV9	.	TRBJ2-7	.	CASSPEGWRVEQYF	TGTGCCAGCAGCCCCGAGGGATGGAGGGTGGAGCAGTACTTC
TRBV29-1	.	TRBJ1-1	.	CSVETGRMNTEAFF	TGCAGCGTTGAGACGGGCCGCATGAACACTGAAGCTTTCTTT
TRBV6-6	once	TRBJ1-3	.	CASSRGPTEYSGNTIYF	TGTGCCAGCAGTCGAGGACCTACAGAATACTCTGGAAACACCATATATTTT
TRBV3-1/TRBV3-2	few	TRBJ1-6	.	CASSQGQASPLHF	TGTGCCAGCAGCCAAGGACAGGCTTCACCCCTCCACTTT
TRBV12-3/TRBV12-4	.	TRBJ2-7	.	CASSSTPWGEQYF	TGTGCCAGCAGTTCGACCCCATGGGGGGAGCAGTACTTC
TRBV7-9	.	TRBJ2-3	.	CASSDITDTQYF	TGTGCCAGCAGTGATATCACAGATACGCAGTATTTT
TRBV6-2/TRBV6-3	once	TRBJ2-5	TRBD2	CASSRAGGRQETQYF	TGTGCCAGCAGTAGAGCGGGAGGTCGGCAAGAGACCCAGTACTTC
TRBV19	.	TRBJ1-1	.	CASSIVAEGNTEAFF	TGTGCCAGTAGTATAGTGGCGGAGGGGAACACTGAAGCTTTCTTT
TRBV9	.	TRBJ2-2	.	CASGGSGTNTGELFF	TGTGCCAGCGGGGGGTCAGGGACGAACACCGGGGAGCTGTTTTTT
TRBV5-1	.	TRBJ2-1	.	CASSLAASLDEQFF	TGCGCCAGCAGCTTGGCGGCTAGCCTAGATGAGCAGTTCTTC
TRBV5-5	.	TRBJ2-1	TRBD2	CASSSSGLAEYNEQFF	TGTGCCAGCAGCTCCTCGGGACTAGCGGAATACAATGAGCAGTTCTTC
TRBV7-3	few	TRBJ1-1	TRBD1	CASSSGQGTEAFF	TGTGCCAGCAGCTCGGGACAGGGCACTGAAGCTTTCTTT
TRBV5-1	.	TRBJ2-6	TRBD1	CASRFSGQGRSGANVLTF	TGCGCCAGCAGATTCTCGGGACAGGGCCGCTCTGGGGCCAACGTCCTGACTTTC
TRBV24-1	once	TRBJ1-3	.	CATSDFPQGDTIYF	TGTGCCACCAGTGATTTTCCCCAGGGAGACACCATATATTTT
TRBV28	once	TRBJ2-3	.	CASRPIRGRADTQYF	TGTGCCAGCAGACCTATCCGGGGAAGGGCAGATACGCAGTATTTT
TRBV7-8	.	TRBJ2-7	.	CASSFGGSYEQYF	TGTGCCAGCAGCTTCGGGGGATCCTACGAGCAGTACTTC
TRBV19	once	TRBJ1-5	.	CASSMFRGANQPQHF	TGTGCCAGTAGTATGTTTAGGGGTGCGAATCAGCCCCAGCATTTT
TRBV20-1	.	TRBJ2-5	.	CSASIETQYF	TGCAGTGCTAGTATAGAGACCCAGTACTTC
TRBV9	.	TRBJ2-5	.	CASSAYNTQETQYF	TGTGCCAGCAGCGCATACAACACCCAAGAAACCCAGTACTTC
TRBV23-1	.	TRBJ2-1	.	CAGQGGRLVF	TGCGCCGGCCAGGGGGGTAGACTTGTCTTC
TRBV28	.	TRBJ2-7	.	CASSSTWVEQYF	TGTGCCAGCAGTTCGACATGGGTCGAGCAGTACTTC
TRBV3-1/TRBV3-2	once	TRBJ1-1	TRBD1	CASTTGTGGNTEAFF	TGTGCCAGCACCACCGGGACAGGGGGGAACACTGAAGCTTTCTTT
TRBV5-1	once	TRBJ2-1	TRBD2	CASSLVGLASNEQFF	TGCGCCAGCAGCTTGGTGGGACTAGCGAGCAATGAGCAGTTCTTC
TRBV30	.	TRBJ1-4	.	CAWSSNAPGRIAPNEKLFF	TGTGCCTGGAGTTCCAACGCACCCGGGAGGATTGCACCTAATGAAAAACTGTTTTTT
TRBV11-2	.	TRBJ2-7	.	CASSFTDSSYEQYF	TGTGCCAGCAGCTTTACGGACAGTTCCTACGAGCAGTACTTC
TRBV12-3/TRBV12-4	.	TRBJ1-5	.	CASSPYSNQPQHF	TGTGCCAGCAGTCCCTATAGCAATCAGCCCCAGCATTTT
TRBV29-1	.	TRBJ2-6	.	CSVFPSGANVLTF	TGCAGCGTTTTCCCCTCTGGGGCCAACGTCCTGACTTTC
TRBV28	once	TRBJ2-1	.	CASTRTPRTAEFF	TGTGCCAGCACCCGCACCCCCCGTACTGCGGAATTCTTC